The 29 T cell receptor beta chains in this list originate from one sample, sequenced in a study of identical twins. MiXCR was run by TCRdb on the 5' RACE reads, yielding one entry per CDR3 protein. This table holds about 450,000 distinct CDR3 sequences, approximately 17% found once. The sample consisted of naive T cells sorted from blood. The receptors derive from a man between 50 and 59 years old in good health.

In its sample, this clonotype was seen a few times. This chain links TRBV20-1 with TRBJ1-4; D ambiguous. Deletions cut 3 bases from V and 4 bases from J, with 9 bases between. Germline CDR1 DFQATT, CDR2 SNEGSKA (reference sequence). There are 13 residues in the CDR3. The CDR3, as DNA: TGCAGTGCTAGGTCCCCCAATAATGAAAAACTGTTTTTT. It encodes CSARSPNNEKLFF.

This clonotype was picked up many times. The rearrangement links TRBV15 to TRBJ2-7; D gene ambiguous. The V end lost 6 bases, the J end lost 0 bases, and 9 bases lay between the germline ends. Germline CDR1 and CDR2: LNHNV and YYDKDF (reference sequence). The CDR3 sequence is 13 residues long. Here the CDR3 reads CATSTESSYEQYF. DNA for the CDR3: TGTGCCACCAGTACGGAAAGCTCCTACGAGCAGTACTTC.

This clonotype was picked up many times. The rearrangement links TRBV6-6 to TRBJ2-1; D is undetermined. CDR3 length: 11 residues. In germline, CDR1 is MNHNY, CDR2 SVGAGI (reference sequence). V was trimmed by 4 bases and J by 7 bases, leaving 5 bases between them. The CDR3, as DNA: TGTGCCAGCAGTTCGAGGAATGAGCAGTTCTTC. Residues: CASSSRNEQFF.

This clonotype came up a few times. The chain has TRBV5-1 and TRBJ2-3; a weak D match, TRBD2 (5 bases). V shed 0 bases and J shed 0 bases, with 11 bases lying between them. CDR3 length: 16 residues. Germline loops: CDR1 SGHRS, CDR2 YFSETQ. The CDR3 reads CASSLEPGYSTDTQYF. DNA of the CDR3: TGCGCCAGCAGCTTGGAACCGGGGTACAGCACAGATACGCAGTATTTT.

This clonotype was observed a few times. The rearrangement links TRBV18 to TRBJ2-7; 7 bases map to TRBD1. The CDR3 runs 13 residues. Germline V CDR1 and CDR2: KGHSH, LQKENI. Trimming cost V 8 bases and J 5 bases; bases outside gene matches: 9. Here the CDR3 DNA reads TGTGCCAGCAAACCGACAGGGCCGGACGAGCAGTACTTC. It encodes CASKPTGPDEQYF.

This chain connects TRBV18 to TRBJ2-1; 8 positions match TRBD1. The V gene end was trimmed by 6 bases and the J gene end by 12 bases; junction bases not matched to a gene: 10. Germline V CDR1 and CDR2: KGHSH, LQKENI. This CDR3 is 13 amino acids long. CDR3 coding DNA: TGTGCCAGCTCGGACGGACAGGGCCTCCTGCAGTTCTTC. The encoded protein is CASSDGQGLLQFF. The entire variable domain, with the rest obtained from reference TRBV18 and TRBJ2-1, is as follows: NAGVMQNPRHLVRRRGQEARLRCSPMKGHSHVYWYRQLPEEGLKFMVYLQKENIIDESGMPKERFSAEFPKEGPSILRIQQVVRGDSAAYFCASSDGQGLLQFFGPGTRLTVL.

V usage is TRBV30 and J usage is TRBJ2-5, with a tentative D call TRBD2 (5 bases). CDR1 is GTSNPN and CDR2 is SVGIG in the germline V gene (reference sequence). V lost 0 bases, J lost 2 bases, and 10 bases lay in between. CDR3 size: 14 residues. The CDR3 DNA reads TGTGCCTGGAGTGTAACCGGAGGTCAAGAGACCCAGTACTTC. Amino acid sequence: CAWSVTGGQETQYF.

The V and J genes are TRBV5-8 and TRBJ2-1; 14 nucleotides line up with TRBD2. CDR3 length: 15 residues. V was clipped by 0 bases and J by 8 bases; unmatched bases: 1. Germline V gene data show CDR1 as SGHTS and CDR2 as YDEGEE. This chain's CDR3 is CASSLEGLAGDEQFF. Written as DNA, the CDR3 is TGTGCCAGCAGCTTGGAGGGACTAGCGGGGGATGAGCAGTTCTTC.

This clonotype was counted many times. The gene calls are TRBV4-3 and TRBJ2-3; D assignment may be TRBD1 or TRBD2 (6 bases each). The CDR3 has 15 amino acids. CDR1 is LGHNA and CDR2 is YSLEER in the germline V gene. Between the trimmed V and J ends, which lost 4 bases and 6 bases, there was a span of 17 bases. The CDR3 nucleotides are TGCGCCAGCAGCCCGCGGGACAAACGAACGGATACGCAGTATTTT. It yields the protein CASSPRDKRTDTQYF.

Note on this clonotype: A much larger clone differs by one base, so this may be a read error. The CDR3 nucleotides are TGCGCCAGCAGCTTTCAGGGGAAGAACACTGAAGCTTTCTTT. This gives the protein CASSFQGKNTEAFF. This chain links TRBV5-1 with TRBJ1-1; D might be TRBD1 (6 bases). V lost 2 bases, J lost 1 base, and 9 bases lay in between. The CDR3 is 14 residues long. From germline, CDR1 is SGHRS and CDR2 YFSETQ.

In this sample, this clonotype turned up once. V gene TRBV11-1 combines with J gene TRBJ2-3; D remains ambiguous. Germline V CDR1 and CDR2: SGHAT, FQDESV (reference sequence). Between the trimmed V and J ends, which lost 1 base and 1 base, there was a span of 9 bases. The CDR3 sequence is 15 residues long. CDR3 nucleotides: TGTGCCAGCAGCTTAGGACGCCATCGCACAGATACGCAGTATTTT. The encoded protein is CASSLGRHRTDTQYF.

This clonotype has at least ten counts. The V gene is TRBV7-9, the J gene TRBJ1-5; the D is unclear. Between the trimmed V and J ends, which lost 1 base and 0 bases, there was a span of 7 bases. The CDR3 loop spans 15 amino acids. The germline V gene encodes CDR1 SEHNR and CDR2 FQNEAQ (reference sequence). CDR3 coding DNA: TGTGCCAGCAGCTTAGGCCAGGCTAGCAATCAGCCCCAGCATTTT. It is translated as CASSLGQASNQPQHF.

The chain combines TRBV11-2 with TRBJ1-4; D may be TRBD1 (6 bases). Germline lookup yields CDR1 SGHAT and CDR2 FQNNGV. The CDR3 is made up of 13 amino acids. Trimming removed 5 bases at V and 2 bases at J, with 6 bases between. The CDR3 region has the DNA TGTGCCAGCAGCGGACAGACTAATGAAAAACTGTTTTTT. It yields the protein CASSGQTNEKLFF.

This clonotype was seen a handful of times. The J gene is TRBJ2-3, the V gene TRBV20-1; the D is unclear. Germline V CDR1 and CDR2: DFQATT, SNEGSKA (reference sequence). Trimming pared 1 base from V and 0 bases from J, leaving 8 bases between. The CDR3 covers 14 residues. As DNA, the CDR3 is TGCAGTGCTAGAGTTAGCACGAGCACAGATACGCAGTATTTT. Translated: CSARVSTSTDTQYF.

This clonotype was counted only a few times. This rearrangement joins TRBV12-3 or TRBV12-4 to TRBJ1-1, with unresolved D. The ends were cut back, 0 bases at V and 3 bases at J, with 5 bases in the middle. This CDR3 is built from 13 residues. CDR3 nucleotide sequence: TGTGCCAGCAGTTTAGCCCTTTACACTGAAGCTTTCTTT. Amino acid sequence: CASSLALYTEAFF.

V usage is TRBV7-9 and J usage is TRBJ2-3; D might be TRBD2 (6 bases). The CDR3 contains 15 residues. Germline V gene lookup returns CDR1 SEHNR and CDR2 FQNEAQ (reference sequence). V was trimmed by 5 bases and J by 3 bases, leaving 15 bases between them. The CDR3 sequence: CASSPVGGRTDTQYF. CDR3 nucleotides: TGTGCCAGCAGCCCGGTGGGGGGTCGGACAGATACGCAGTATTTT.

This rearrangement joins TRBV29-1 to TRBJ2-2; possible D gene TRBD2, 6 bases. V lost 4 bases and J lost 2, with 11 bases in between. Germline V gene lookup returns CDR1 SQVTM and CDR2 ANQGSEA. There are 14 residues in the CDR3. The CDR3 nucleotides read TGCAGCGTTGGCTCAGGGACTAACACCGGGGAGCTGTTTTTT. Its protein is CSVGSGTNTGELFF.

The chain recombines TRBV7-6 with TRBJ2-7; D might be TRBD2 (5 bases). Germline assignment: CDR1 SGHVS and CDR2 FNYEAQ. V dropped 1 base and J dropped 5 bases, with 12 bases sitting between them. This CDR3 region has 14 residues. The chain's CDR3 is CASSLGGIGHEQYF. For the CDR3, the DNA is TGTGCCAGCAGCTTAGGAGGGATAGGCCACGAGCAGTACTTC.

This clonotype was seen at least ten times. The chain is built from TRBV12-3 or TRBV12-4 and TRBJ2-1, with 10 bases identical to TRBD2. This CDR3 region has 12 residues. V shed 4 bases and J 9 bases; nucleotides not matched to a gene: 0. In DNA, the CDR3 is TGTGCCAGCAGTTGGACTAGCGGTGAGCAGTTCTTC. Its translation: CASSWTSGEQFF.

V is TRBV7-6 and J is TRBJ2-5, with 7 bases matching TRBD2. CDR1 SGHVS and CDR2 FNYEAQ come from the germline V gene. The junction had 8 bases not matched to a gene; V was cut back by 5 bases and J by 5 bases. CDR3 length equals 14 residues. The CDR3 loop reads CASSPGLVRETQYF. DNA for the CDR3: TGTGCCAGCAGCCCTGGACTAGTTCGGGAGACCCAGTACTTC.

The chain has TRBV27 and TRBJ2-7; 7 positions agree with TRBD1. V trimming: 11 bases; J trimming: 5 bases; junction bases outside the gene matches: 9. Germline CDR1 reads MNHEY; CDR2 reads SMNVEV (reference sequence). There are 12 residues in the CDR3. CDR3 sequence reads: CAVGQVINEQYF. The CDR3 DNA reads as TGTGCCGTTGGACAGGTTATCAACGAGCAGTACTTC.

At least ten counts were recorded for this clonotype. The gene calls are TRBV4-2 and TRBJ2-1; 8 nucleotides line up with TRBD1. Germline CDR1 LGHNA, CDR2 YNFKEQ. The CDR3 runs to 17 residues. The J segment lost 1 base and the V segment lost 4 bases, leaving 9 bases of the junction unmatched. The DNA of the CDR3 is TGTGCCAGCAGCCTCACAGGGGGACCTCGATCCTACAATGAGCAGTTCTTC. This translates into CASSLTGGPRSYNEQFF.

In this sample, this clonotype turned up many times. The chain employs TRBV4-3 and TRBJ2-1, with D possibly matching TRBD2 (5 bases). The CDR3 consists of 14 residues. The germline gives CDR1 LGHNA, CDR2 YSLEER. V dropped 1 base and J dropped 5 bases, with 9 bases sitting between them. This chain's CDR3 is CASSQGSRDNEQFF. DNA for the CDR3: TGCGCCAGCAGCCAAGGTTCGCGGGACAATGAGCAGTTCTTC.

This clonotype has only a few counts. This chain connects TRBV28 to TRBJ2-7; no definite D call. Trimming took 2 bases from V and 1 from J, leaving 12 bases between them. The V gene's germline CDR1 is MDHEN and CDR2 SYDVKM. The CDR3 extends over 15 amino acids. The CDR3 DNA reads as TGTGCCAGCAGTTTAGTTTTAGCCGGATCCTACGAGCAGTACTTC. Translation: CASSLVLAGSYEQYF. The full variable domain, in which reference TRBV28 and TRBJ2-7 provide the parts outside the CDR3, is DVKVTQSSRYLVKRTGEKVFLECVQDMDHENMFWYRQDPGLGLRLIYFSYDVKMKEKGDIPEGYSVSREKKERFSLILESASTNQTSMYLCASSLVLAGSYEQYFGPGTRLTVT.

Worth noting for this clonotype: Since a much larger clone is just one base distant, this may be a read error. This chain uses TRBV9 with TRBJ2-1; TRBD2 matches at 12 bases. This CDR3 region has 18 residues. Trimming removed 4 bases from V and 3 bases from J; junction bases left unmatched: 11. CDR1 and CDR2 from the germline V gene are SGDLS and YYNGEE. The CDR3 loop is CASSLGTSGWSSYNEQFF. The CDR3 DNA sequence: TGTGCCAGCAGCCTCGGGACTAGCGGGTGGTCCAGCTACAATGAGCAGTTCTTC.

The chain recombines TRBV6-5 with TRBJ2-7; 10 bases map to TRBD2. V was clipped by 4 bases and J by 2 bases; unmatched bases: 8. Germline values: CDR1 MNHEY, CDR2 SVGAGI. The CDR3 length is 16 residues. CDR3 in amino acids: CASSSDLAGVAYEQYF. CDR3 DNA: TGTGCCAGCAGTTCAGACCTAGCGGGAGTCGCCTACGAGCAGTACTTC.

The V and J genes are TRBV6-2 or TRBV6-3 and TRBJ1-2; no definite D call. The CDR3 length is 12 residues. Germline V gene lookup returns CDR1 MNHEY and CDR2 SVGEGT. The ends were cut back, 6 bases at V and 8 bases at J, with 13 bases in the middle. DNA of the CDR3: TGTGCCAGCAGCCACGGAGGTTCCGGCTACACCTTC. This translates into CASSHGGSGYTF.

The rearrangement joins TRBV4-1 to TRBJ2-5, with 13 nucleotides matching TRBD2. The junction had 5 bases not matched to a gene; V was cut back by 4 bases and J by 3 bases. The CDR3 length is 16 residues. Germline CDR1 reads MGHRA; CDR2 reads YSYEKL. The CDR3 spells CASSLRLAGGKETQYF. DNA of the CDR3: TGCGCCAGCAGCCTTAGACTAGCGGGGGGTAAAGAGACCCAGTACTTC.

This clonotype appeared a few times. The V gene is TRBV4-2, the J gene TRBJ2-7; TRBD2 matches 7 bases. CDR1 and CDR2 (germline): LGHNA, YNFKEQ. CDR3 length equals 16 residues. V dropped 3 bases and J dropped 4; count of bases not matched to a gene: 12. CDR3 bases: TGTGCCAGCAGCCAGGGCTTTGGGAGGGAGCTGTACGAGCAGTACTTC. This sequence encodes CASSQGFGRELYEQYF.